Each of the 9 T cell receptor beta chains below was sequenced from the same sample in a study of shared clonotypes between healthy human individuals. Method: immunoSEQ multiplex PCR; TCRdb's copy keeps in-frame clones and lacks some. The data hold more than 2 million clones, with 90% to 95% observed a single time. Material: naive CD4+ T cells sorted from blood. The subset denotes: CD45RA+ positively selected. All receptors derive from a man between 18 and 29 years old in good health.

The V call is TRBV5-1, the J call TRBJ2-7, with 7 bases matching TRBD1. CDR1 and CDR2 from the germline V gene are SGHRS and YFSETQ. This CDR3 is built from 14 residues. Germline trimming cut 1 base from V and 2 bases from J; bases unmatched to any gene: 3. For the CDR3, the DNA is TGCGCCAGCAGCTTGTACAGGGGTACCTACGAGCAGTACTTC. This codes for CASSLYRGTYEQYF.

The chain carries TRBV5-4 and TRBJ2-5; 11 nucleotides line up with TRBD2. CDR1 and CDR2 (germline): SGHNT, YYREEE (reference sequence). This CDR3 spans 15 amino acids. With V trimmed by 3 bases and J by 3 bases, 4 bases remained unmatched. CDR3: CASSSSGLAEETQYF. In nucleotides, the CDR3 is TGTGCCAGCAGCTCCTCGGGACTAGCGGAAGAGACCCAGTACTTC.

This sequence joins TRBV7-9 and TRBJ1-2; D unresolved. V was pared by 3 bases and J by 6 bases, with 11 bases between. CDR1 and CDR2 (germline): SEHNR, FQNEAQ (reference sequence). CDR3 length: 13 amino acids. The CDR3 bases are TGTGCCAGCAGCTTCGATCCGTGGGATGGCTACACCTTC. As protein: CASSFDPWDGYTF.

V gene TRBV5-1 combines with J gene TRBJ1-4; D gene unclear. Trimming shortened V by 4 bases and J by 0 bases, and 7 bases separated the two germline ends. The CDR3 extends over 14 amino acids. Germline V CDR1 and CDR2: SGHRS, YFSETQ. The CDR3 nucleotides are TGCGCCAGCAGCCCCGACACAACTAATGAAAAACTGTTTTTT. Translating gives CASSPDTTNEKLFF. Filled out from reference TRBV5-1 and TRBJ1-4, the complete variable domain reads KAGVTQTPRYLIKTRGQQVTLSCSPISGHRSVSWYQQTPGQGLQFLFEYFSETQRNKGNFPGRFSGRQFSNSRSEMNVSTLELGDSALYLCASSPDTTNEKLFFGSGTQLSVL.

The chain employs TRBV4-3 and TRBJ1-2; D not certain. The CDR3 is 15 residues long. From germline, CDR1 is LGHNA and CDR2 YSLEER. The ends were cut back, 0 bases at V and 3 bases at J, with 11 bases in the middle. The CDR3 here is CASSQEVGRDYGYTF. DNA for the CDR3: TGCGCCAGCAGCCAAGAAGTCGGCAGAGACTATGGCTACACCTTC.

With regard to this clone: Other nucleotide sequences in the sample specify the same CDR3. The chain has TRBV29-1 and TRBJ2-2; D call uncertain. Germline V CDR1 and CDR2: SQVTM, ANQGSEA. The V end was cut by 6 bases, the J end by 1 base, with 9 bases between. This CDR3 region has 13 residues. The CDR3 region is CSVDVGNTGELFF. CDR3 DNA sequence: TGCAGCGTCGACGTGGGGAACACCGGGGAGCTGTTTTTT.

V and J are TRBV7-8 and TRBJ1-1; unclear D gene. There are 16 residues in the CDR3. CDR1 and CDR2 (germline): SGHVS, FQNEAQ. V lost 1 base, J lost 1 base, and 13 bases lay in between. CDR3 coding DNA: TGTGCCAGCAGCTTAGTCGGGAGTAGGAAGAACACTGAAGCTTTCTTT. Its protein product is CASSLVGSRKNTEAFF.

This rearrangement joins TRBV5-1 to TRBJ2-7; D is possibly TRBD1 (6 bases). In germline, CDR1 is SGHRS, CDR2 YFSETQ. Trimming took off 4 bases at V and 0 bases at J, with 14 bases between the two ends. This CDR3 has 15 amino acids. Here the CDR3 reads CASSGQGLGSYEQYF. The CDR3 nucleotides read TGCGCCAGCAGCGGCCAGGGGCTGGGCTCCTACGAGCAGTACTTC.

This chain joins TRBV4-3 and TRBJ2-1, with D perhaps TRBD2 (5 bases). V was shortened by 4 bases and J by 0 bases, with 10 bases between the two germline ends. Per germline, CDR1 LGHNA and CDR2 YSLEER. CDR3 length: 15 residues. The CDR3 is CASSLSRASYNEQFF. The DNA of the CDR3 is TGCGCCAGCAGCCTATCGAGGGCCTCCTACAATGAGCAGTTCTTC.